These 25 T cell receptor beta chains originate from one sample sequenced in a study of CXCR3-negative and CXCR3-positive naive CD8 T cells. These receptors lack a known antigen. Study-wide points: Higher TRB CDR3 hydrophobicity marked CXCR3-positive naive cells relative to CXCR3-negative naive cells.

UMI-labeled 5' RACE yielded the TRB cDNA libraries. For each CDR3 protein, TCRdb gives one entry from its re-call of the 5' RACE reads, without DNA. This sample lists approximately 88,000 distinct CDR3 sequences; its ten largest clones have 0.53%. Sequences were obtained from naive CXCR3+ CD8+ T cells from blood. The subset denotes: CD45RO-CCR7+CD27+CD95- naive CD8+ T cells expressing CXCR3 (TNR3+). Source of these receptors: a human donor in good health. Some clones in this sample may be carry-over from other donors' samples.

The genes are TRBV29-1 and TRBJ2-1; checking the TCRdb D call of TRBD1 is not possible without DNA. Germline CDR1 and CDR2: SQVTM and ANQGSEA. The CDR3 is 16 amino acids. The CDR3 loop is CSVQDLPGRLEEEQFF.

The V and J genes are TRBV4-3 and TRBJ2-7; with no DNA, the TCRdb D assignment of TRBD2 cannot be verified. CDR1 and CDR2 (germline): LGHNA, YSLEER. The CDR3 has 15 residues. The chain's CDR3 is CASSHLAGPDHEQYF.

The rearrangement uses TRBV7-9 and TRBJ1-1; the TCRdb D gene call, TRBD1, has no DNA to confirm it. Per germline, CDR1 SEHNR and CDR2 FQNEAQ (reference sequence). The CDR3 covers 12 residues. The CDR3 spells CASSPGTSEAFF.

This chain joins TRBV4-3 and TRBJ2-3. The CDR3 covers 16 residues. CDR1 is LGHNA, CDR2 YSLEER, per germline. CDR3 region: CASSQDQATSTDTQYF.

The V call is TRBV21-1, the J call TRBJ2-7; TCRdb's D call of TRBD1 is untestable without DNA. TRBV21-1 is deemed a pseudogene. This CDR3 contains 21 residues. Here the CDR3 reads CASSAPRTGTNTSGAPYEQYF.

This chain joins TRBV5-1 and TRBJ2-7; TCRdb designates TRBD1, a call that cannot be tested without DNA. Germline values: CDR1 SGHRS, CDR2 YFSETQ. The CDR3 spans 13 residues. The CDR3 loop is CASSFGGVYEQYF.

The rearrangement links TRBV5-1 to TRBJ1-1; the D gene TCRdb calls, TRBD1, cannot be checked with no DNA. CDR1 and CDR2 from the germline V gene are SGHRS and YFSETQ. The CDR3 length is 15 residues. CDR3 sequence: CASSLGQGTNTEAFF.

The rearrangement joins TRBV14 to TRBJ2-1; checking the TCRdb D call of TRBD2 is not possible without DNA. The V gene's germline CDR1 is SGHDN and CDR2 FVKESK. CDR3 length: 15 amino acids. Here the CDR3 reads CASSQSGRSSNEQFF.

This chain links TRBV5-1 with TRBJ2-1; the D gene TCRdb calls, TRBD2, cannot be checked with no DNA. This CDR3 comprises 15 residues. Germline lookup yields CDR1 SGHRS and CDR2 YFSETQ. The CDR3 region is CASSLIGGARNEQFF.

The chain has TRBV12-3 or TRBV12-4 and TRBJ2-1; TCRdb reports TRBD1, a call that lacks DNA to check it against. The CDR3 loop spans 12 amino acids. CDR3 residues: CASRPQGNEQFF.

The V call is TRBV15, the J call TRBJ1-1; there is no DNA to check the TCRdb D call of TRBD1. This CDR3 is built from 14 residues. The V gene's germline CDR1 is LNHNV and CDR2 YYDKDF (reference sequence). The CDR3: CATSRETRDPEAFF.

The rearrangement uses TRBV23-1 and TRBJ2-1. TRBV23-1 is treated as an ORF (open reading frame) with a function not yet certain. This CDR3 comprises 14 residues. CDR3 residues: CASSLGIRRDEQFF.

This sequence joins TRBV11-2 and TRBJ2-1. The CDR3 has 14 amino acids. The germline V gene has CDR1 SGHAT and CDR2 FQNNGV. The CDR3 here is CASSFGFGNNEQFF.

V and J are TRBV2 and TRBJ2-7; TCRdb names TRBD2, which stays unverified in the absence of DNA. The CDR3 sequence is 14 residues long. From germline, CDR1 is SNHLY and CDR2 FYNNEI. CDR3 loop: CASSELTSDYEQYF.

V usage is TRBV7-6 and J usage is TRBJ1-4. CDR1 SGHVS and CDR2 FNYEAQ come from the germline V gene. This CDR3 spans 13 amino acids. This chain's CDR3 is CASSLIENEKLFF. Variable domain in full (rest from reference TRBV7-6 and TRBJ1-4): GAGVSQSPRYKVTKRGQDVALRCDPISGHVSLYWYRQALGQGPEFLTYFNYEAQQDKSGLPNDRFSAERPEGSISTLTIQRTEQRDSAMYRCASSLIENEKLFFGSGTQLSVL.

The V and J genes are TRBV4-1 and TRBJ2-1. The CDR3 is 14 amino acids. Germline V CDR1 and CDR2: MGHRA, YSYEKL. CDR3 loop: CASSQGNGWQEQFF.

The V and J genes are TRBV7-3 and TRBJ1-1. This CDR3 is built from 14 residues. Germline V gene lookup returns CDR1 SGHTA and CDR2 FQGTGA. The CDR3 loop is CASSPSGGSTEAFF.

This sequence joins TRBV10-2 and TRBJ2-1. CDR3 length: 13 amino acids. The germline V gene has CDR1 WSHSY and CDR2 SAAADI. The CDR3 sequence: CASRPQNYNEQFF.

The CDR3 sequence: CASSLHFSGGARNEQFF. The V gene is TRBV4-3, the J gene TRBJ2-1; as DNA is missing, the TRBD2 call by TCRdb cannot be tested. The CDR3 loop spans 17 amino acids. CDR1 LGHNA and CDR2 YSLEER come from the germline V gene.

This rearrangement joins TRBV27 to TRBJ1-5; the TCRdb call, TRBD1, lacks DNA for checking. Germline loops: CDR1 MNHEY, CDR2 SMNVEV (reference sequence). The CDR3 covers 14 residues. CDR3 amino acids: CASSWGRINQPQHF.

The rearrangement links TRBV29-1 to TRBJ2-1; TCRdb's D call of TRBD1 is untestable without DNA. Looked up from germline, CDR1 is SQVTM and CDR2 is ANQGSEA. CDR3 length equals 17 residues. This chain's CDR3 is CSTTLVMGGASYNEQFF.

The V gene is TRBV28, the J gene TRBJ2-2; without DNA, the TCRdb call of TRBD1 cannot be checked. The CDR3 runs to 13 residues. The germline CDR1 and CDR2 sequences are MDHEN and SYDVKM. The CDR3 spells CASRERGTGELFF.

The V and J genes are TRBV9 and TRBJ2-6; the D gene TCRdb calls, TRBD2, cannot be checked with no DNA. The CDR3 sequence is 17 residues long. Per the germline V gene, CDR1 is SGDLS and CDR2 is YYNGEE. CDR3 protein: CASSVDRRLSGANVLTF.

The chain carries TRBV12-3 or TRBV12-4 and TRBJ2-4; TCRdb selects TRBD1, and the lack of DNA leaves this call unchecked. CDR3 length equals 16 residues. CDR3 sequence reads: CASSSTEILAKNIQYF.

This chain uses TRBV7-9 with TRBJ1-1. CDR1 and CDR2 (germline): SEHNR, FQNEAQ (reference sequence). CDR3 length equals 13 residues. CDR3 loop: CASSQLQDTEAFF.